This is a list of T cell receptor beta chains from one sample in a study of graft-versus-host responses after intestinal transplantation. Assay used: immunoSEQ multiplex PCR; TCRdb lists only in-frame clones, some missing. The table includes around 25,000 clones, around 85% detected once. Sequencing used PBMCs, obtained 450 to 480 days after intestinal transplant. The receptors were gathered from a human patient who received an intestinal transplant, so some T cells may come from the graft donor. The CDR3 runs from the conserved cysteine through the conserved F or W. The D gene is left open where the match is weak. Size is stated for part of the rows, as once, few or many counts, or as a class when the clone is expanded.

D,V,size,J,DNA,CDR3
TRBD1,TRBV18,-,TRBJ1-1,TGTGCCAGCTCACCATACGGACAGGTGAACACTGAAGCTTTCTTT,CASSPYGQVNTEAFF
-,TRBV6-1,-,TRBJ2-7,TGTGCCAGCAGTGAAGCTTCGTGGAGGACCTTTGCGTACTTC,CASSEASWRTFAYF
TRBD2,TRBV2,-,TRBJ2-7,TGTGCCAGGGCTAGTATCGGCGGGAGAATCTACGAGCAGTACTTC,CARASIGGRIYEQYF
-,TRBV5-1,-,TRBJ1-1,TGCGCCAGCACCCTACAGGGGAACACTGAAGCTTTCTTT,CASTLQGNTEAFF
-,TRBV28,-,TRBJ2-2,TGTGCCAGCAGTTTACCCACAGGGAGCACCGGGGAGCTGTTTTTT,CASSLPTGSTGELFF
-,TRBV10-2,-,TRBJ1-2,TGCGCCAGCAGTTTAGGTCCGGGTGGCTACACCTTC,CASSLGPGGYTF
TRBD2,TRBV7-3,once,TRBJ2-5,TGTGCCAGCAGCTTCTTCCCTTCGGCTAGCGGGAGTTTAGAGACCCAGTACTTC,CASSFFPSASGSLETQYF
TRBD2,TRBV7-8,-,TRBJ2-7,TGTGCCAGCAGCGCCGGACTAGCGGGATACGAGCAGTACTTC,CASSAGLAGYEQYF
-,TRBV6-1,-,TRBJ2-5,TGTGCCAGTTCTTTGGCGTCGAGGGAGACCCAGTACTTC,CASSLASRETQYF
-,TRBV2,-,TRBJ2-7,TGTGCCAGCAGGGGCGGCAGTGCCCTCTACGAGCAGTACTTC,CASRGGSALYEQYF
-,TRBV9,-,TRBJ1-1,TGTGCCAGCAGCGTAGCTCGGGGAGGAGGGGCTTTCTTT,CASSVARGGGAFF
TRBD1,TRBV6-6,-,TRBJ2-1,TGTGCCAGCAGTTACCAGGGACAGGTAAATGAGCAGTTCTTC,CASSYQGQVNEQFF
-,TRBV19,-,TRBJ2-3,TGTGCCAGTAGTATAGATAGAGCTAGCGGGACAGGAGATACGCAGTATTTT,CASSIDRASGTGDTQYF
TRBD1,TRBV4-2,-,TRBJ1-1,TGTGCCAGCAGCCAAGTCTTCTCCGGGGGGACAGGAAACACTGAAGCTTTCTTT,CASSQVFSGGTGNTEAFF
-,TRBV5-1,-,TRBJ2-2,TGCGCCAGCAGTCGTAGTCCGGACACCGGGGAGCTGTTTTTT,CASSRSPDTGELFF
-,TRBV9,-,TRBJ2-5,TGTGCCAGCAGTGGCCCCGGGAAAGAGACCCAGTACTTC,CASSGPGKETQYF
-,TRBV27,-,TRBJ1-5,TGTGCCAGCAGTTTTGAAAGGGCTGATCAGCCCCAGCATTTT,CASSFERADQPQHF
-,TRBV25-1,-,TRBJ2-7,TGTGCCAGCCGACGGGGGTTTTACGAGCAGTACTTC,CASRRGFYEQYF
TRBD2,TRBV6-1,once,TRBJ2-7,TGTGCCAGCAGGACCCTAGCGGGAGCCCACTACGAGCAGTACTTC,CASRTLAGAHYEQYF
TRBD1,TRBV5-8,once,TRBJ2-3,TGTGCCACCGAAGGGGGACAGGGGGGAACAGATACGCAGTATTTT,CATEGGQGGTDTQYF
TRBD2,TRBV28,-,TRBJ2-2,TGTGCCAGCAGGTGGTCGGGGGGCACCGGGGAGCTGTTTTTT,CASRWSGGTGELFF
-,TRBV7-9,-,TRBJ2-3,TGTGCCAGCAGCTTCGACGTAGATACGCAGTATTTT,CASSFDVDTQYF
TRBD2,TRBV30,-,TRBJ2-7,TGTGCCAGAGGAGCGGGGGGCGTCTCCTCCTACGAGCAGTACTTC,CARGAGGVSSYEQYF